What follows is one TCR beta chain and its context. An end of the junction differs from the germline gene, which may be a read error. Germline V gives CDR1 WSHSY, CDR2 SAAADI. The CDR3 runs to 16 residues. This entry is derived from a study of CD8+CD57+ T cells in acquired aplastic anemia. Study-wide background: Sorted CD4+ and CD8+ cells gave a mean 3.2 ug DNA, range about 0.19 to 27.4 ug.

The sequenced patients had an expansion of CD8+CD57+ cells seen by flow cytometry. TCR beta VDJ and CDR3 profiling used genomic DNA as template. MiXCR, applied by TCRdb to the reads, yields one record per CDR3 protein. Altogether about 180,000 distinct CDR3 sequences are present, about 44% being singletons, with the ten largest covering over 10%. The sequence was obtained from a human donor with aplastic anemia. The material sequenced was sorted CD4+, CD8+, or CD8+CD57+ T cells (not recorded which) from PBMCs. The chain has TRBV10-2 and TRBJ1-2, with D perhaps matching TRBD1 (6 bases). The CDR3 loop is CASSYSWGADNYGYTF. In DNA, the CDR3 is TGTGCCAGCAGTTACTCATGGGGGGCAGATAACTATGGCTACACCTTC.